This TCR beta chain was captured by sequencing in a study of OX40 agonist ivuxolimab in advanced cancers. Study-level points and caveats: Relative to CD4+ cells, CD8+ T cells on average had more expanded clones.

Germline V gene data show CDR1 as SGHDN and CDR2 as FVKESK. The CDR3 totals 12 residues. Trimming cost V 7 bases and J 9 bases, with 15 bases left between them. In regard to this clone: The antigen is unknown.

Excluded were patients having autoimmune disease history or systemic immunosuppression. The protocol was immunoSEQ multiplex PCR, while the TCRdb copy is restricted to in-frame clones and leaves out a portion. The top ten hold approximately 2% of the sample, which has fewer than 85,000 clones, roughly 85% seen once. The sequence derives from an adult with an advanced solid tumor such as melanoma, head and neck, liver or kidney cancer. The V gene is TRBV14, the J gene TRBJ2-5, with D possibly being TRBD2 (6 bases). Sequencing was performed on CD4+ or CD8+ T cells sorted from blood, taken in a trial of the OX40 agonist ivuxolimab. CDR3: CASTSMLAAQYF. CDR3 DNA: TGTGCCAGCACCTCCATGTTAGCGGCCCAGTACTTC.